This TCR beta chain was recorded in a study of T cells expressing NK-cell markers. CDR3 length: 11 residues. The V gene's germline CDR1 is MDHEN and CDR2 SYDVKM. TCRdb reprocessed the 5' RACE reads, keeping one entry per CDR3 protein, no DNA. The ten top clones account for 60%, within a sample of fewer than 7,500 distinct CDR3 sequences. Sequencing was carried out using blood T cells: a sorted CD56 or NKG2C T cell subset, CD4+ or CD8+ T cells, or bulk PBMC T cells (not recorded which). The source of this sequence is a man aged 18 to 35 in good health. This chain joins TRBV28 and TRBJ2-1; TCRdb selects TRBD1, and the lack of DNA leaves this call unchecked. The CDR3 sequence is CASRTTGRSFF.